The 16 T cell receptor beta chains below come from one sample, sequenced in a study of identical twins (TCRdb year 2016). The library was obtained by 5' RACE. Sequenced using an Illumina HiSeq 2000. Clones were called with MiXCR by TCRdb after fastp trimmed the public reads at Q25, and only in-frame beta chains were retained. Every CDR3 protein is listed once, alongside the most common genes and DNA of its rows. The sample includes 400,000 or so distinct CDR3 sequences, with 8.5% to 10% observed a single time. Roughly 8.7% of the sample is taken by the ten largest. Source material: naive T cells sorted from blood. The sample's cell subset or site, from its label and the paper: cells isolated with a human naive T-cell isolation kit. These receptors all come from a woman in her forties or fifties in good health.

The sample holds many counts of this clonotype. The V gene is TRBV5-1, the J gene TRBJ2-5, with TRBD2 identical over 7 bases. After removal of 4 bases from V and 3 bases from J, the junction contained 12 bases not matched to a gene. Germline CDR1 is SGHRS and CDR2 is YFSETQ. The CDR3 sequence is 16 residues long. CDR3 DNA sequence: TGCGCCAGCAGCGCCTACTCATCGGGGGGAAAAGAGACCCAGTACTTC. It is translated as CASSAYSSGGKETQYF.

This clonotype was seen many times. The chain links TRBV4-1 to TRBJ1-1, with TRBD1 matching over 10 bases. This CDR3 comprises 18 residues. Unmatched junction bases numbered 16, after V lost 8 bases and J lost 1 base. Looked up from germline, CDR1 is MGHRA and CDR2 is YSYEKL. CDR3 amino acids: CASAGTLTGGMRNTEAFF. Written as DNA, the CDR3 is TGCGCCAGCGCGGGAACCCTGACAGGGGGCATGCGGAACACTGAAGCTTTCTTT.

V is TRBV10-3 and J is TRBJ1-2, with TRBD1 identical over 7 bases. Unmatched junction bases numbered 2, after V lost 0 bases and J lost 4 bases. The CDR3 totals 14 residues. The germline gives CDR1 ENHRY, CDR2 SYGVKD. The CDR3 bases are TGTGCCATCAGTGAGTCCGGGACAGTCTATGGCTACACCTTC. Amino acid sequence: CAISESGTVYGYTF.

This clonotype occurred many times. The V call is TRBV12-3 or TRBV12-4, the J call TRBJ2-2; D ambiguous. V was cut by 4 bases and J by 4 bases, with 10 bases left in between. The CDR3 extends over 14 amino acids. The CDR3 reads CASSYRAITGELFF. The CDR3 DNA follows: TGTGCCAGCAGTTACCGTGCCATCACCGGGGAGCTGTTTTTT.

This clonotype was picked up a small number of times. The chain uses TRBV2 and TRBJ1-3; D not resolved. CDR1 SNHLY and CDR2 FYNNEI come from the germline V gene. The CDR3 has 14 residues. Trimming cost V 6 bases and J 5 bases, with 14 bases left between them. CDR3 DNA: TGTGCCAGCAGCGACTCGGTATTGAGAAACACCATATATTTT. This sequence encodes CASSDSVLRNTIYF.

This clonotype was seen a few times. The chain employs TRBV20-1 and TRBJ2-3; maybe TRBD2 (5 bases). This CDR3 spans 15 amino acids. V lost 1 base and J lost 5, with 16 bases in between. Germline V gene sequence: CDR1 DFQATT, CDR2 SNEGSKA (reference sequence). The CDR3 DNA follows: TGCAGTGCTAGAGGGCTCCGGGGTGTTGGAGATACGCAGTATTTT. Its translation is CSARGLRGVGDTQYF.

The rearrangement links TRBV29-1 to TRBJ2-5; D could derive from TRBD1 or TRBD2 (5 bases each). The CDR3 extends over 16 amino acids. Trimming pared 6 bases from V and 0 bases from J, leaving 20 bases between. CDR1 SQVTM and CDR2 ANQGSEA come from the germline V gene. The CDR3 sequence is CSVEGRAGRNQETQYF. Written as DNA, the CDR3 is TGCAGCGTAGAGGGGCGGGCAGGGAGAAACCAAGAGACCCAGTACTTC.

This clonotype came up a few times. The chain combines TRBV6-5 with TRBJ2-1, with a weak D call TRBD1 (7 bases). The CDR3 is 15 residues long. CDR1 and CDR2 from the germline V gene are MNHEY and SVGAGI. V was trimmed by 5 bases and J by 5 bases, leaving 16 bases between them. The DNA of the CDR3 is TGTGCCAGCAGTATCCCAGGGGGAGGTCACAATGAGCAGTTCTTC. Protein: CASSIPGGGHNEQFF.

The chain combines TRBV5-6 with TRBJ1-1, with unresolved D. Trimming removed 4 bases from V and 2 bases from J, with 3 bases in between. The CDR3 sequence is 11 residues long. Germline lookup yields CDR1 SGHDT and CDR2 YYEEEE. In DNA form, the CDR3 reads TGTGCCAGCAGCGACAACACTGAAGCTTTCTTT. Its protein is CASSDNTEAFF.

CDR3 sequence reads: CASGLVINPGLATNKNIQYF. The CDR3 nucleotides read TGTGCTAGTGGTTTGGTCATTAACCCGGGACTAGCGACGAACAAAAACATTCAGTACTTC. V gene TRBV12-5 combines with J gene TRBJ2-4; 10 bases map to TRBD2. This CDR3 region has 20 residues. The germline CDR1 and CDR2 sequences are LGHNT and FRNRAP. The V segment lost 0 bases and the J segment 3 bases; nucleotides outside the gene matches: 14.

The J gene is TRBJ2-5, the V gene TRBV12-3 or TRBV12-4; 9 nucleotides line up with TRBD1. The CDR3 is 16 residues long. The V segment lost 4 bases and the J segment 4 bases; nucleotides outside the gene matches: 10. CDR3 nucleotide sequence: TGTGCCAGCAGTTCCGGGACAGGGATGTATGGAGAGACCCAGTACTTC. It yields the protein CASSSGTGMYGETQYF.

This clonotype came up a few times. The CDR3 DNA reads TGTGCCAGCAGTGGGGGCCGGGGGGCGGACGAGCAGTACGTC. This sequence encodes CASSGGRGADEQYV. V usage is TRBV2 and J usage is TRBJ2-7; possibly TRBD2 for D (7 bases). V lost 4 bases, J lost 5 bases, and 15 bases lay in between. Germline V gene sequence: CDR1 SNHLY, CDR2 FYNNEI. The CDR3 sequence is 14 residues long.

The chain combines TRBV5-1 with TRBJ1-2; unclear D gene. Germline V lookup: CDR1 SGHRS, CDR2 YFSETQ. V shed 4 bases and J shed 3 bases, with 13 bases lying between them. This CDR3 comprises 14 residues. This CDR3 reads CASSPSGRDYGYTF. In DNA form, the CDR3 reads TGCGCCAGCAGCCCTAGCGGAAGGGACTATGGCTACACCTTC.

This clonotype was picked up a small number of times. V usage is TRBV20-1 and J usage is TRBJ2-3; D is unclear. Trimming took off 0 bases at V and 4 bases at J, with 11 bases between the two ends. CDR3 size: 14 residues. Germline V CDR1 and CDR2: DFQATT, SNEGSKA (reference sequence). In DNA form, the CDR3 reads TGCAGTGCTAGAGATTCCCCTGGGGCAGATACGCAGTATTTT. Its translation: CSARDSPGADTQYF.

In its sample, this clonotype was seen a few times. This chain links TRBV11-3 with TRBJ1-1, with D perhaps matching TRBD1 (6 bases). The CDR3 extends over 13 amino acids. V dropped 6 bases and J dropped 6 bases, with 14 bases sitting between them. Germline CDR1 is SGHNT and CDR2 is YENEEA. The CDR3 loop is CASSTGMGAEAFF. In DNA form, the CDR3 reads TGTGCCAGCAGTACAGGGATGGGGGCTGAAGCTTTCTTT.

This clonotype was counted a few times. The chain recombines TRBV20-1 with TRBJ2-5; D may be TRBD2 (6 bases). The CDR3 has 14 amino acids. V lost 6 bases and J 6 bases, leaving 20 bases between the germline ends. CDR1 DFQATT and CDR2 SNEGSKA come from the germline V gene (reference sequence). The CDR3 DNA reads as TGCAGTGCGGTACTAGCAAAAGAAACAAAGACCCAGTACTTC. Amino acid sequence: CSAVLAKETKTQYF.